Shown below are 27 T cell receptor beta chains from a single sample sequenced in a study of siplizumab effects on memory and regulatory T cells. Repertoires were generated with immunoSEQ multiplex PCR, while TCRdb's copy carries only in-frame clones and drops some. There are approximately 92,000 clones in the sample; about 95% occur only once, and 1% to 1.5% lies in the top ten. Sequencing input: non-Treg CD4+ T cells sorted from blood. The receptor set was obtained from a human donor in good health.

The chain recombines TRBV6-5 with TRBJ2-1, with D hard to call. The V end was cut by 10 bases, the J end by 4 bases, with 20 bases between. The CDR3 consists of 15 residues. Germline CDR1 and CDR2: MNHEY and SVGAGI. The CDR3: CATSPRVTKYNEQFF. CDR3 in DNA: TGTGCCACCTCTCCTCGGGTAACTAAATACAATGAGCAGTTCTTC.

The genes are TRBV5-1 and TRBJ1-1; 7 nucleotides align to TRBD1. The length of the CDR3 is 15 residues. CDR1 and CDR2 (germline): SGHRS, YFSETQ. Trimming removed 5 bases from V and 1 base from J; junction bases left unmatched: 8. The CDR3 sequence is CASSWSTGANTEAFF. The CDR3 DNA sequence: TGCGCCAGCAGTTGGTCAACAGGGGCGAACACTGAAGCTTTCTTT.

CDR3: CASNTPGGRETQYF. The CDR3, as DNA: TGCGCCAGCAACACCCCGGGGGGTAGAGAGACCCAGTACTTC. This chain uses TRBV5-1 with TRBJ2-5, with 7 bases aligning to TRBD2. Trimming took 6 bases from V and 4 from J; bases not matched to a gene: 9. This CDR3 region has 14 residues. CDR1 and CDR2 from the germline V gene are SGHRS and YFSETQ.

The V call is TRBV6-1, the J call TRBJ2-7; a weak D match, TRBD1 (5 bases). Germline V gene lookup returns CDR1 MNHNS and CDR2 SASEGT. This CDR3 is 11 amino acids long. Trimming shortened V by 7 bases and J by 4 bases, and 8 bases separated the two germline ends. The CDR3, as DNA: TGTGCCAGCACCAGGGATTACGAGCAGTACTTC. This encodes CASTRDYEQYF.

This chain joins TRBV28 and TRBJ1-1; D might be TRBD1 (5 bases). This CDR3 spans 15 amino acids. Germline V gene data show CDR1 as MDHEN and CDR2 as SYDVKM. V was pared by 6 bases and J by 5 bases, with 19 bases between. Here the CDR3 DNA reads TGTGCCAGCAGCACCCCGGAGGGGAGGGCAACTGAAGCTTTCTTT. Residues: CASSTPEGRATEAFF.

A single count supports this clone. The gene calls are TRBV7-9 and TRBJ1-3, with D perhaps matching TRBD1 (5 bases). V lost 4 bases to trimming and J lost 0 bases, with 13 bases between them. The CDR3 runs to 16 residues. Germline V lookup: CDR1 SEHNR, CDR2 FQNEAQ (reference sequence). As DNA, the CDR3 is TGTGCCAGCAGCTATAGACGGGACCTCTCTGGAAACACCATATATTTT. Translated, it gives CASSYRRDLSGNTIYF.

The chain joins TRBV6-1 to TRBJ2-3; D uncertain. This CDR3 spans 12 amino acids. Germline CDR1 is MNHNS and CDR2 is SASEGT. V shed 2 bases and J shed 5 bases, with 5 bases lying between them. The DNA for the CDR3 is TGTGCCAGCAGTGAATCGGGAGATACGCAGTATTTT. It yields the protein CASSESGDTQYF.

The chain combines TRBV7-9 with TRBJ2-1; no firm D call. The length of the CDR3 is 17 residues. V lost 4 bases, J lost 0 bases, and 16 bases lay in between. Germline-derived CDR1 and CDR2 are SEHNR and FQNEAQ (reference sequence). The CDR3 DNA follows: TGTGCCAGCAGCTCCCACGGGTCACTGAGCTCCTACAATGAGCAGTTCTTC. Translated, it gives CASSSHGSLSSYNEQFF.

The chain uses TRBV5-1 and TRBJ2-3; either TRBD1 or TRBD2 may fit D (5 bases each). Germline assignment: CDR1 SGHRS and CDR2 YFSETQ. The CDR3 contains 14 residues. V was trimmed by 5 bases and J by 0 bases, leaving 10 bases between them. CDR3 region: CASRRGASTDTQYF. The CDR3 region has the DNA TGCGCCAGCAGACGAGGGGCTAGCACAGATACGCAGTATTTT.

The chain is built from TRBV2 and TRBJ1-2; a possible D gene is TRBD1 (5 bases). Trimming cost V 3 bases and J 2 bases, with 10 bases left between them. CDR1 is SNHLY, CDR2 FYNNEI, per germline. This CDR3 spans 14 amino acids. The CDR3 sequence: CASSEGLTNYGYTF. For the CDR3, the DNA is TGTGCCAGCAGTGAGGGACTTACGAACTATGGCTACACCTTC.

The genes are TRBV7-6 and TRBJ1-4; D not resolved. Trimming took off 0 bases at V and 4 bases at J, with 12 bases between the two ends. This CDR3 comprises 16 residues. The germline V gene has CDR1 SGHVS and CDR2 FNYEAQ. In nucleotides, the CDR3 is TGTGCCAGCAGCTTAGCAGGATCTGGCTTTAATGAAAAACTGTTTTTT. It translates to CASSLAGSGFNEKLFF.

This chain links TRBV23-1 with TRBJ2-1, with 11 positions matching TRBD2. TRBV23-1 is flagged as an ORF with uncertain function. The CDR3 is 17 amino acids. With V trimmed by 0 bases and J by 6 bases, 7 bases remained unmatched. The CDR3 protein is CASSQSQGLADCNEQFF. Written as DNA, the CDR3 is TGCGCCAGCAGTCAATCACAGGGACTAGCGGACTGCAATGAGCAGTTCTTC.

J is TRBJ1-2 and V is TRBV19; D call uncertain. CDR1 and CDR2 (germline): LNHDA, SQIVND (reference sequence). Trimming cost V 3 bases and J 4 bases, with 6 bases left between them. The CDR3 has 12 amino acids. CDR3 bases: TGTGCCAGTAGTATGTACTCCTATGGCTACACCTTC. Protein product: CASSMYSYGYTF.

This sequence joins TRBV2 and TRBJ1-2; D is possibly TRBD1 (6 bases). Trimming removed 3 bases at V and 4 bases at J, with 12 bases between. This CDR3 is built from 14 residues. Germline V gene lookup returns CDR1 SNHLY and CDR2 FYNNEI. For the CDR3, the DNA is TGTGCCAGCAGTGATAGGGGGACGGTCTATGGCTACACCTTC. Protein product: CASSDRGTVYGYTF. Combining the CDR3 with reference TRBV2 and TRBJ1-2 gives the whole variable domain EPEVTQTPSHQVTQMGQEVILRCVPISNHLYFYWYRQILGQKVEFLVSFYNNEISEKSEIFDDQFSVERPDGSNFTLKIRSTKLEDSAMYFCASSDRGTVYGYTFGSGTRLTVV.

This chain connects TRBV7-7 to TRBJ2-1; no definite D call. The CDR3 runs to 13 residues. Germline values: CDR1 SSHAT, CDR2 FNYEAQ (reference sequence). V lost 5 bases to trimming and J lost 7 bases, with 12 bases between them. In nucleotides, the CDR3 is TGTGCCAGCAGCGTGACCAACCAGAATGAGCAGTTCTTC. Protein: CASSVTNQNEQFF.

The V gene is TRBV19, the J gene TRBJ2-4; tentatively, D is TRBD1 or TRBD2 (5 bases each). Trimming stripped 5 bases from V and 0 bases from J, with 17 bases between. CDR1 and CDR2 from the germline V gene are LNHDA and SQIVND (reference sequence). This CDR3 has 17 amino acids. CDR3 DNA: TGTGCCAGTAGTGCTTGGGGGAAGCCACTAGCCAAAAACATTCAGTACTTC. This encodes CASSAWGKPLAKNIQYF.

The chain is built from TRBV19 and TRBJ1-1; a weak D match, TRBD1 (5 bases). V shed 7 bases and J shed 7 bases, with 19 bases lying between them. The CDR3 runs 14 residues. Germline lookup yields CDR1 LNHDA and CDR2 SQIVND (reference sequence). The chain's CDR3 is CASIDRDRMSEAFF. The CDR3 DNA sequence: TGTGCCAGTATTGACCGGGACCGAATGAGTGAAGCTTTCTTT.

CDR3 nucleotides: TGTGCCAGCATCGGGGCGAGGGCCTTGGGAAAACTGTTTTTT. Translating gives CASIGARALGKLFF. This chain links TRBV6-6 with TRBJ1-4, with D maybe TRBD1 (5 bases). The ends were cut back, 7 bases at V and 10 bases at J, with 19 bases in the middle. The V gene's germline CDR1 is MNHNY and CDR2 SVGAGI (reference sequence). This CDR3 is 14 amino acids long.

V gene TRBV2 combines with J gene TRBJ1-1; D gene unclear. This CDR3 has 13 residues. The V gene lost 6 bases and the J gene lost 5 bases, with 13 bases spanning the gap. CDR1 is SNHLY, CDR2 FYNNEI, per germline. This CDR3 is CASSPVGRTEAFF. CDR3 nucleotides: TGTGCCAGCAGCCCTGTGGGGAGGACTGAAGCTTTCTTT.

The J gene is TRBJ2-5, the V gene TRBV29-1; the D gene is possibly TRBD2 (6 bases). V lost 8 bases and J 4 bases, leaving 20 bases between the germline ends. The CDR3 has 14 amino acids. From germline, CDR1 is SQVTM and CDR2 ANQGSEA. Here the CDR3 reads CSTTRGSEGETQYF. The CDR3 DNA follows: TGCAGCACAACTCGGGGCTCGGAGGGAGAGACCCAGTACTTC.

The chain is built from TRBV4-1 and TRBJ1-1; D is unclear. Trimming took 4 bases from V and 1 from J, leaving 19 bases between them. CDR3 length equals 17 residues. The germline V gene encodes CDR1 MGHRA and CDR2 YSYEKL. This CDR3 reads CASSRAAYGVWNTEAFF. CDR3 bases: TGCGCCAGCAGCCGCGCAGCCTATGGGGTATGGAACACTGAAGCTTTCTTT.

This clone is a singleton in its sample. The chain is built from TRBV9 and TRBJ1-2; 7 nucleotides line up with TRBD1. Per germline, CDR1 SGDLS and CDR2 YYNGEE. The CDR3 runs to 16 residues. V gave up 3 bases and J gave up 4 bases; unmatched junction bases: 12. The CDR3 loop is CASSAGEGARLYGYTF. The CDR3 DNA sequence: TGTGCCAGCAGCGCGGGGGAGGGGGCGCGACTCTATGGCTACACCTTC.

The rearrangement uses TRBV19 and TRBJ2-7; TRBD1 matches at 7 bases. Germline V CDR1 and CDR2: LNHDA, SQIVND (reference sequence). The CDR3 is made up of 14 amino acids. Trimming took 5 bases from V and 6 from J; bases not matched to a gene: 10. The CDR3 DNA is TGTGCCAGTAGTTTATCGGGACAGAGCAGCGAGCAGTACTTC. It specifies CASSLSGQSSEQYF.

The chain links TRBV30 to TRBJ2-7; a possible D gene is TRBD2 (6 bases). Germline V gene sequence: CDR1 GTSNPN, CDR2 SVGIG (reference sequence). Between the trimmed V and J ends, which lost 2 bases and 9 bases, there was a span of 14 bases. This CDR3 has 12 amino acids. CDR3 DNA sequence: TGTGCCTGGAGTAAAGGAGGGGCGCCGCAGTACTTC. Translation gives CAWSKGGAPQYF.

The V call is TRBV4-1, the J call TRBJ2-1, with TRBD1 as a possible D gene (5 bases). Germline lookup yields CDR1 MGHRA and CDR2 YSYEKL. V lost 3 bases and J lost 7, with 22 bases in between. The CDR3 runs to 17 residues. The CDR3 DNA is TGCGCCAGCAGCCACGGCGTAGGTGGGGCAAGATTTAATGAGCAGTTCTTC. It translates to CASSHGVGGARFNEQFF.

V gene TRBV30 combines with J gene TRBJ1-1, with 9 bases identical to TRBD1. The CDR3 has 14 residues. Germline trimming cut 1 base from V and 5 bases from J; bases unmatched to any gene: 5. The germline CDR1 and CDR2 sequences are GTSNPN and SVGIG (reference sequence). CDR3 amino acids: CAWSDGTGSTEAFF. As DNA, the CDR3 is TGTGCCTGGAGTGACGGGACAGGGTCGACTGAAGCTTTCTTT.

V usage is TRBV6-4 and J usage is TRBJ2-3; 7 bases agree with TRBD1. Germline V gene lookup returns CDR1 MRHNA and CDR2 SNTAGT. The CDR3 length is 15 residues. The ends lost 6 bases at V and 5 bases at J; junction bases unmatched: 11. Here the CDR3 DNA reads TGTGCCAGCAGCCGAAACGACAGGGTTGGAGATACGCAGTATTTT. It is translated as CASSRNDRVGDTQYF.